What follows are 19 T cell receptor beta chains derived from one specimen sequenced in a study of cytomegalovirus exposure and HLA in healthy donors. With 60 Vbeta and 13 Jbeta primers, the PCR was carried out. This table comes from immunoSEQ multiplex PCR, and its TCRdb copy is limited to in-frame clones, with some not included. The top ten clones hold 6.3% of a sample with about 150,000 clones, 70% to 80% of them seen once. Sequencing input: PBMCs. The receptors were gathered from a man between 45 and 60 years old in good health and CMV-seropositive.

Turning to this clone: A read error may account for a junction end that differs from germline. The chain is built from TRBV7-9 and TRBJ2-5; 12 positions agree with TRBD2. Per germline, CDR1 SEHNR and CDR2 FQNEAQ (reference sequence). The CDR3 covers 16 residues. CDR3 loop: CSSSLSTSGSRETQYF. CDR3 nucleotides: TGTTCCAGCAGCTTGTCGACTAGCGGGAGCCGGGAGACCCAGTACTTC.

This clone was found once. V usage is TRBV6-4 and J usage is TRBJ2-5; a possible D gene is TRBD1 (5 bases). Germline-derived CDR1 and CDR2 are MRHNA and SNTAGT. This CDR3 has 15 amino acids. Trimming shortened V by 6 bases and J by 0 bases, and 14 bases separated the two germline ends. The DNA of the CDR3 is TGTGCCAGCAGACGACCCGGACACTACCAAGAGACCCAGTACTTC. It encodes CASRRPGHYQETQYF.

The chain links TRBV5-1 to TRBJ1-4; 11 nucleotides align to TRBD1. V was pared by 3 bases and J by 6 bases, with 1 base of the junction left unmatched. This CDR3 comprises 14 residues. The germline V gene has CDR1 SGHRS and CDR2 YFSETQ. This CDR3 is CASSWTGGDEKLFF. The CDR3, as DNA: TGCGCCAGCAGCTGGACAGGGGGCGATGAAAAACTGTTTTTT.

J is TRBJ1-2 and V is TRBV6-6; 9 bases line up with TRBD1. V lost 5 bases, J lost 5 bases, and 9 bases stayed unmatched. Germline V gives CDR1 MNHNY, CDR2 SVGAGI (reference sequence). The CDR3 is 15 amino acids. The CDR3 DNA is TGTGCCAGCAGTCCATACAGGGGGCGCCAATATGGCTACACCTTC. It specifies CASSPYRGRQYGYTF.

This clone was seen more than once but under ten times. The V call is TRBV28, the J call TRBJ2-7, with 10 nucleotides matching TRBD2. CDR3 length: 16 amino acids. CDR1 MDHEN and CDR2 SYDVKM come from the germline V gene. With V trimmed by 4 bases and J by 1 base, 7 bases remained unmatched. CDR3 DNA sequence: TGTGCCAGCAGTTCGTCTAGCGGGAGTAGGTCCTACGAGCAGTACTTC. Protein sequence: CASSSSSGSRSYEQYF. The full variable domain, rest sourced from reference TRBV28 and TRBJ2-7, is DVKVTQSSRYLVKRTGEKVFLECVQDMDHENMFWYRQDPGLGLRLIYFSYDVKMKEKGDIPEGYSVSREKKERFSLILESASTNQTSMYLCASSSSSGSRSYEQYFGPGTRLTVT.

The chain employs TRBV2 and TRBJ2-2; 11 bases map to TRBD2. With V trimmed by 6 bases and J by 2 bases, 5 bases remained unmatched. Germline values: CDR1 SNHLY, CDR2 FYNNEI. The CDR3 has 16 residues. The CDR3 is CASRLGLAANTGELFF. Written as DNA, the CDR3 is TGTGCCAGCAGGTTGGGACTAGCGGCCAACACCGGGGAGCTGTTTTTT.

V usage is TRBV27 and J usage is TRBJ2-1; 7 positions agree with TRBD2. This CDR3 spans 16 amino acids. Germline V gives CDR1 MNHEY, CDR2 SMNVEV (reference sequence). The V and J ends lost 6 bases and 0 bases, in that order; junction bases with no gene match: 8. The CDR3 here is CASRESGISSYNEQFF. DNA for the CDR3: TGTGCCAGCAGAGAAAGCGGGATTAGCTCCTACAATGAGCAGTTCTTC.

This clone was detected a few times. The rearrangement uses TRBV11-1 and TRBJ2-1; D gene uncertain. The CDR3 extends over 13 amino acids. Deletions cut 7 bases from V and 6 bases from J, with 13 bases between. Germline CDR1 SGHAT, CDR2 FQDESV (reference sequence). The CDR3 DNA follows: TGTGCCAGCATTGGTAGTTTCCGCAATGAGCAGTTCTTC. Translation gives CASIGSFRNEQFF.

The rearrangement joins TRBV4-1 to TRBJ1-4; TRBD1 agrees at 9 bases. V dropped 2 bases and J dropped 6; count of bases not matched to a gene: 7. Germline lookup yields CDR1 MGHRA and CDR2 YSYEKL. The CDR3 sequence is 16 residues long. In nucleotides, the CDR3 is TGCGCCAGCAGCCAATTAGAAACAGGGGGCGATGAAAAACTGTTTTTT. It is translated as CASSQLETGGDEKLFF.

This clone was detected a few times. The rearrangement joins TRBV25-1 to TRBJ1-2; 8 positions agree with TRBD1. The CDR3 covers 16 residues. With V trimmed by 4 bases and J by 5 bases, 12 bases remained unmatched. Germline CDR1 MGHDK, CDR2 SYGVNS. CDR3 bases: TGTGCCAGCAGTGGGCACAGGGGGTGGTTTGTATATGGCTACACCTTC. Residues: CASSGHRGWFVYGYTF.

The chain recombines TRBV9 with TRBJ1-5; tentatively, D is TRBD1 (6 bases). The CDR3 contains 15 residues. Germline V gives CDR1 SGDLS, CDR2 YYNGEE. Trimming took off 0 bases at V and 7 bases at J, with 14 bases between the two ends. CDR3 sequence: CASSVDTGRDQPQHF. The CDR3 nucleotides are TGTGCCAGCAGCGTAGACACAGGGAGAGACCAGCCCCAGCATTTT. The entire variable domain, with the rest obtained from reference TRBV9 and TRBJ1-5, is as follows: DSGVTQTPKHLITATGQRVTLRCSPRSGDLSVYWYQQSLDQGLQFLIQYYNGEERAKGNILERFSAQQFPDLHSELNLSSLELGDSALYFCASSVDTGRDQPQHFGDGTRLSIL.

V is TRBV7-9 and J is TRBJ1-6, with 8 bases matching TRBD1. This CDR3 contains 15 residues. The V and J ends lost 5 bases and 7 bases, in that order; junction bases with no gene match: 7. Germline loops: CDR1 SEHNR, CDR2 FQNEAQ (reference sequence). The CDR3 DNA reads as TGTGCCAGCAGCGCGACAGGGGATGGGAATTCACCCCTCCACTTT. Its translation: CASSATGDGNSPLHF.

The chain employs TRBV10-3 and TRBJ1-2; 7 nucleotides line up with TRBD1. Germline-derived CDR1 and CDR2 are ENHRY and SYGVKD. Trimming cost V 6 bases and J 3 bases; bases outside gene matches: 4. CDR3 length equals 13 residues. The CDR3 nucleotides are TGTGCCATCAGCGTTGGACAGGACTATGGCTACACCTTC. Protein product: CAISVGQDYGYTF.

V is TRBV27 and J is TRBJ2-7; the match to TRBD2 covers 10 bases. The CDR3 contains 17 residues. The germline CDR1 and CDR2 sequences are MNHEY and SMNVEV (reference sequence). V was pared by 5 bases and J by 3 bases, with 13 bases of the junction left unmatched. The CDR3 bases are TGTGCCAGCAGTACACTAGCGGGAAAAGGCCCCAACTACGAGCAGTACTTC. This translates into CASSTLAGKGPNYEQYF.

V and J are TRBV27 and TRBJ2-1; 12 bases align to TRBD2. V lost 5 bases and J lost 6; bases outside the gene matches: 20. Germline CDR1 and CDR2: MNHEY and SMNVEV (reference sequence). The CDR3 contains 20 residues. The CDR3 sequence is CASSPRTSGVAPGRGNEQFF. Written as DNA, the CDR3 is TGTGCCAGCAGTCCGAGGACTAGCGGGGTGGCCCCAGGCAGGGGCAATGAGCAGTTCTTC.

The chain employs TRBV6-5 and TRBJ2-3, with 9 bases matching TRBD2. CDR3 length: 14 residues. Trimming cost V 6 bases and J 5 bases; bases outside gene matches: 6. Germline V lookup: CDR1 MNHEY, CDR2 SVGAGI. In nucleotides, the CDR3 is TGTGCCAGCAGCCGGACTAGCGTGGTAGATACGCAGTATTTT. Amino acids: CASSRTSVVDTQYF.

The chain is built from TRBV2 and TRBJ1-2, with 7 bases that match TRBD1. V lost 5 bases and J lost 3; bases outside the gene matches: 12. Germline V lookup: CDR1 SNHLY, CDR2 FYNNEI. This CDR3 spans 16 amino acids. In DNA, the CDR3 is TGTGCCAGCAGTACAGCGGAGACAGGGTATGACTATGGCTACACCTTC. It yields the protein CASSTAETGYDYGYTF.

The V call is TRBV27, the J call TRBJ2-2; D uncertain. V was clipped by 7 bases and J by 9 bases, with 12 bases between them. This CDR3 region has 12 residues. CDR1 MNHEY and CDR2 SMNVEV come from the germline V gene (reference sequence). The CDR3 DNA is TGTGCCAGCACCCACGGAGAGCGGGAGCTGTTTTTT. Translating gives CASTHGERELFF.

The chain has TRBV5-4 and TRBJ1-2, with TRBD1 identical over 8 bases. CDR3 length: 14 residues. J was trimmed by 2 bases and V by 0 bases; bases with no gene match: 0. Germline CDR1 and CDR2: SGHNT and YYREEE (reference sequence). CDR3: CASSLGTGNYGYTF. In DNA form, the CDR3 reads TGTGCCAGCAGCTTGGGGACAGGGAACTATGGCTACACCTTC.